This note documents a single T cell receptor beta chain sequence. Its antigen is currently unknown. The data are from a study of blood T cells in healthy people across ages. Through a sample-barcoded 5' primer and a J-beta primer mix, a second PCR was run for roughly 6 to 11 cycles. Each sample provided no less than 2.5 million CDR3-containing paired-end reads. TCRdb passed the 5' RACE reads through MiXCR, listing each CDR3 protein once. The repertoire holds about 1,400,000 distinct CDR3 sequences, with about 40% as singletons. In each sample, at least 6.5 million PBMCs were isolated. At least 5 micrograms of total RNA were extracted per sample. V was clipped by 3 bases and J by 6 bases; unmatched bases: 9. The CDR3 is 15 residues long. The germline V gene has CDR1 DFQATT and CDR2 SNEGSKA (reference sequence). Study-wide findings and caveats: A greater number of naive CD4+ cells and higher diversity distinguished long-lived donors from aged donors.

The origin of this receptor is a woman between 18 and 29 years old in good health. Sequenced material: blood. The chain couples TRBV20-1 to TRBJ2-7; 12 bases fit TRBD2. In DNA form, the CDR3 reads TGCAGTGCTAGGGCTAGCGGGAGGGCCGGGGGCGAGCAGTACTTC. Translation gives CSARASGRAGGEQYF.